The T cell receptor beta chain described here comes from a study of cytomegalovirus exposure and HLA in healthy donors. The PCR contained 60 Vbeta and 13 Jbeta primers. Sequencing was performed with immunoSEQ multiplex PCR; in TCRdb, only in-frame clones are kept and a portion is missing. The repertoire includes roughly 180,000 clones, under 80% of them detected once, and 2% to 2.5% sits in the top ten. Comments on this clone: Its antigen is not known.

Broader study findings: Follow-up analysis later connected one missense variant in DCLRE1C with trimming of TCR beta V- and J-genes. The study designated 164 TCR beta chains cytomegalovirus-associated. Presence/absence analysis assumed near-uniform sequencing depth across donors.

This receptor was identified in a woman aged 25-40 years in good health and CMV-seropositive. The material sequenced was PBMCs.

The CDR3 reads CASPPPSSGGLYEQYF. The CDR3 DNA reads as TGTGCCAGCCCGCCACCCTCTAGCGGGGGGCTATACGAGCAGTACTTC. This chain joins TRBV9 and TRBJ2-7, with 11 bases fitting TRBD2. This CDR3 spans 16 amino acids. The trim removed 7 bases at V and 4 bases at J, leaving 13 bases unmatched. CDR1 and CDR2 (germline): SGDLS, YYNGEE.